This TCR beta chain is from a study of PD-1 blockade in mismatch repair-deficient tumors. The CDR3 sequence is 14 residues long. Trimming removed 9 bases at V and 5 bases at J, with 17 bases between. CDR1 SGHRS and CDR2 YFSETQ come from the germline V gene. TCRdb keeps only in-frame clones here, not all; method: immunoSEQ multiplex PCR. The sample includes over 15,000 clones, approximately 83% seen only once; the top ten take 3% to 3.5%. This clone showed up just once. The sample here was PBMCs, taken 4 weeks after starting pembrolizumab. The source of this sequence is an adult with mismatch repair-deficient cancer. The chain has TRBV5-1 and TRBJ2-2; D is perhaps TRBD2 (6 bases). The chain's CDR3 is CATPKSGVTGELFF. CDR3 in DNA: TGCGCCACTCCGAAATCGGGGGTAACCGGGGAGCTGTTTTTT. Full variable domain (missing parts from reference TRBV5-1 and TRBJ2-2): KAGVTQTPRYLIKTRGQQVTLSCSPISGHRSVSWYQQTPGQGLQFLFEYFSETQRNKGNFPGRFSGRQFSNSRSEMNVSTLELGDSALYLCATPKSGVTGELFFGEGSRLTVL.